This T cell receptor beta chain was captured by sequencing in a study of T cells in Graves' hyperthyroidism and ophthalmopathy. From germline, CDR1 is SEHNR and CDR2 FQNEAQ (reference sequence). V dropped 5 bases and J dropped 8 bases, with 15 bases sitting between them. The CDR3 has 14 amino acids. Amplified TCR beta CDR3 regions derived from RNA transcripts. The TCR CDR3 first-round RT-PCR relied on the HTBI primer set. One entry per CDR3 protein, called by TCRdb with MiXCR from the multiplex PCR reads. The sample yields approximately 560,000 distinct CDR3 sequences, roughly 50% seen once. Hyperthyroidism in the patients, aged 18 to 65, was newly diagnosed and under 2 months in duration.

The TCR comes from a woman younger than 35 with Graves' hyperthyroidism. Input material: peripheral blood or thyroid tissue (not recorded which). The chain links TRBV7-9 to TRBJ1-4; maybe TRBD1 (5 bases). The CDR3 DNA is TGTGCCAGCAGCACCGGGGCGGGAGGGGAAAAACTGTTTTTT. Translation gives CASSTGAGGEKLFF.